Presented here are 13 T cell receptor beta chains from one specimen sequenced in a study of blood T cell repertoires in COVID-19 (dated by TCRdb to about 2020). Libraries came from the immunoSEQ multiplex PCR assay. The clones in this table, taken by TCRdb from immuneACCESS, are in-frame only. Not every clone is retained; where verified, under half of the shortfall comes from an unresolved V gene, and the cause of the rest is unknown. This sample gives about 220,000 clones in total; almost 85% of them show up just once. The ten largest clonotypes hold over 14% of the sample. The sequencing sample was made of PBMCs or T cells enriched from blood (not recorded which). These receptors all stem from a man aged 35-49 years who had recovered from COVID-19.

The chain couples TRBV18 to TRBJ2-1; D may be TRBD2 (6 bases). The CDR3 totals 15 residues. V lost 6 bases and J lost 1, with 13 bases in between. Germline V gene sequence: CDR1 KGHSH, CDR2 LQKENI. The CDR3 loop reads CASSEAAGSYNEQFF. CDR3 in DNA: TGTGCCAGCTCGGAAGCTGCGGGGTCCTACAATGAGCAGTTCTTC. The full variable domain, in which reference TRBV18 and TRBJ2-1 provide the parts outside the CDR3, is NAGVMQNPRHLVRRRGQEARLRCSPMKGHSHVYWYRQLPEEGLKFMVYLQKENIIDESGMPKERFSAEFPKEGPSILRIQQVVRGDSAAYFCASSEAAGSYNEQFFGPGTRLTVL.

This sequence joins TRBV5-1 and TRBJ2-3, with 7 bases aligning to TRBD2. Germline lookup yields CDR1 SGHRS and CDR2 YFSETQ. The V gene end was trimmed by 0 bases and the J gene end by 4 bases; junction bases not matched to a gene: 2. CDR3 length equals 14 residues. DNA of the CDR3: TGCGCCAGCAGCTTGGAAGGGAGGGCAGATACGCAGTATTTT. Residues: CASSLEGRADTQYF.

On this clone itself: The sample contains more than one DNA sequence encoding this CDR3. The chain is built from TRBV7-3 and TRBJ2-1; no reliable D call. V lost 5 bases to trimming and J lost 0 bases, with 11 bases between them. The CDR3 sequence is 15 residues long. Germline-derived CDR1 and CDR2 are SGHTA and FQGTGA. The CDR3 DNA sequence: TGTGCCAGCAGCCTGGATAGGAGCTCCTACAATGAGCAGTTCTTC. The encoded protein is CASSLDRSSYNEQFF.

DNA of the CDR3: TGTGCCAGCAGTCGTAGCGGGGGGGCGGGAGATACGCAGTATTTT. Translation: CASSRSGGAGDTQYF. The chain combines TRBV5-4 with TRBJ2-3, with 11 bases identical to TRBD2. CDR3 length: 15 residues. CDR1 is SGHNT and CDR2 is YYREEE in the germline V gene (reference sequence). Trimming cost V 5 bases and J 5 bases; bases outside gene matches: 7.

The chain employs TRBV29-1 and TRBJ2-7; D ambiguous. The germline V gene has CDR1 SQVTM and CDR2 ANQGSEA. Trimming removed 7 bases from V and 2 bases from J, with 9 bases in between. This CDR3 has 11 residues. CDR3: CSAGVTYEQYF. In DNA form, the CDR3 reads TGCAGCGCTGGAGTTACCTACGAGCAGTACTTC.

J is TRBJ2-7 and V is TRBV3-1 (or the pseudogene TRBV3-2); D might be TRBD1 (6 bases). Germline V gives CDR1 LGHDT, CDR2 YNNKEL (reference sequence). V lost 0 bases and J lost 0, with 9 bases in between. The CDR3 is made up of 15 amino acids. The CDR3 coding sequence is TGTGCCAGCAGCCAAGAGTGGACAGCCTCCTACGAGCAGTACTTC. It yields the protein CASSQEWTASYEQYF.

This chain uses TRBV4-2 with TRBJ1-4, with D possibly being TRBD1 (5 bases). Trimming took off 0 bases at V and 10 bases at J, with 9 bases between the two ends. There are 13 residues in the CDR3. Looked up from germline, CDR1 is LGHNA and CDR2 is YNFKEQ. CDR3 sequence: CASSQDRGGKLFF. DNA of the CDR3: TGTGCCAGCAGCCAAGATCGGGGGGGAAAACTGTTTTTT.

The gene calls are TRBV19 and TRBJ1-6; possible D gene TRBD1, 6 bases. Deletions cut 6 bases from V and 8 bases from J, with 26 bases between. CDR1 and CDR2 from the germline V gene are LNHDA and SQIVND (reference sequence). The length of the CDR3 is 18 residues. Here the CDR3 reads CASSRHRGGALGDSPLHF. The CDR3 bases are TGTGCCAGTAGCCGGCACCGTGGGGGGGCGCTCGGTGATTCACCCCTCCACTTT.

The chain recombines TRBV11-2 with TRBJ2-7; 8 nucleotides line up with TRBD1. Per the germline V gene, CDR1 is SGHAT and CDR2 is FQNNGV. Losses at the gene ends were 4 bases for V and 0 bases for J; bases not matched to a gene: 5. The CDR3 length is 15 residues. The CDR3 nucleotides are TGTGCCAGCAGCTCACGGACAGGGACCTCCTACGAGCAGTACTTC. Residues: CASSSRTGTSYEQYF. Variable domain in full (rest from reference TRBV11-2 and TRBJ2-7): EAGVAQSPRYKIIEKRQSVAFWCNPISGHATLYWYQQILGQGPKLLIQFQNNGVVDDSQLPKDRFSAERLKGVDSTLKIQPAKLEDSAVYLCASSSRTGTSYEQYFGPGTRLTVT.

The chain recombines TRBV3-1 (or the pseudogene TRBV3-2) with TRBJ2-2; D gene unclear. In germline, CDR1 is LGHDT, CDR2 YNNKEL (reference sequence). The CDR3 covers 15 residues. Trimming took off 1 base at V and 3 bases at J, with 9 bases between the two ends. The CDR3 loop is CASSQGPYDTGELFF. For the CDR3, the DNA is TGTGCCAGCAGCCAAGGCCCCTACGACACCGGGGAGCTGTTTTTT.

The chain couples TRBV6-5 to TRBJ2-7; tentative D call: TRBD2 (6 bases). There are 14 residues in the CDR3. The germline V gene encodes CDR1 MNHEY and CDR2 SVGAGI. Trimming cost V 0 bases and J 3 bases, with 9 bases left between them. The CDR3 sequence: CASSYSRGDYEQYF. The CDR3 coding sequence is TGTGCCAGCAGTTACTCTCGCGGGGACTACGAGCAGTACTTC.

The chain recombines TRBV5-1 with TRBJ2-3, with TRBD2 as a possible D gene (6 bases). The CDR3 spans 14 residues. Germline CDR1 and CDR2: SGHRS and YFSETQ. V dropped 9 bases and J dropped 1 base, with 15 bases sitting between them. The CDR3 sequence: CATQLGGGTDTQYF. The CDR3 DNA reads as TGCGCCACCCAACTTGGAGGGGGCACAGATACGCAGTATTTT.

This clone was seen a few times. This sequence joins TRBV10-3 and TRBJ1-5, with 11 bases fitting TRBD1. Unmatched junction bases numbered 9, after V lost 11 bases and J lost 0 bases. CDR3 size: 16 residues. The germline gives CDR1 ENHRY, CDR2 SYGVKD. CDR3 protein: CAAGDRGGYSNQPQHF. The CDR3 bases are TGTGCCGCCGGGGACAGGGGGGGATATAGCAATCAGCCCCAGCATTTT.